This paragraph covers one TCR beta chain sequence. The antigen is unknown. Clones were read by immunoSEQ multiplex PCR, and TCRdb kept only the in-frame ones, dropping some. The data show under 200,000 clones, roughly 86% seen once. The sample originates from a study of T cell responses to AZD1222 COVID-19 vaccine. General study points: Spike was spanned by vaccine-associated CD4 TCRs, which were dominant at 160-218 and 743-854.

V gave up 6 bases and J gave up 1 base, with 15 bases separating them. Per the germline V gene, CDR1 is MNHEY and CDR2 is SVGEGT. This CDR3 has 15 amino acids. This sequence joins TRBV6-2 or TRBV6-3 and TRBJ1-1, with D possibly matching TRBD1 (6 bases). This clonotype originated in an adult in good health. Sample: peripheral blood, taken on day 0 of AZD1222 vaccination. CDR3 DNA: TGTGCCAGCAGCTGGGTGGGACAATGGAACACTGAAGCTTTCTTT. Amino acids: CASSWVGQWNTEAFF.